Following are 17 T cell receptor beta chains from one sample sequenced in a study of blood T cell repertoires in COVID-19 (TCRdb year 2020). Library preparation employed the immunoSEQ multiplex PCR assay. What TCRdb holds here is the immuneACCESS table cut down to in-frame rearrangements. Part of the clones is not present; checked against another copy, under half of the missing clones reflect an unresolved V gene, and the others are unexplained. The sample has about 240,000 clones on record, approximately 80% of them singletons. The ten largest clones capture more than 8% of the sample. Sequencing input: peripheral blood. The receptor source for this set is a woman aged 80 or over with acute or convalescent COVID-19.

This clone was found a few times. This chain uses TRBV5-8 with TRBJ1-2; D is ambiguous. The germline CDR1 and CDR2 sequences are SGHTS and YDEGEE. The CDR3 runs to 12 residues. V was clipped by 0 bases and J by 8 bases, with 8 bases between them. For the CDR3, the DNA is TGTGCCAGCAGCTTGGGACGGCGGGGCTACACCTTC. This translates into CASSLGRRGYTF. The full variable domain, with the rest looked up from reference TRBV5-8 and TRBJ1-2, is EAGVTQSPTHLIKTRGQQATLRCSPISGHTSVYWYQQALGLGLQFLLWYDEGEERNRGNFPPRFSGRQFPNYSSELNVNALELEDSALYLCASSLGRRGYTFGSGTRLTVV.

The J gene is TRBJ2-2, the V gene TRBV5-6; D gene ambiguous. The CDR3 has 14 residues. The V gene lost 4 bases and the J gene lost 2 bases, with 9 bases spanning the gap. Germline CDR1 SGHDT, CDR2 YYEEEE. The CDR3 bases are TGTGCCAGCAGCGTGACTCGTAACACCGGGGAGCTGTTTTTT. It yields the protein CASSVTRNTGELFF.

This chain uses TRBV29-1 with TRBJ1-4; no firm D call. This CDR3 contains 13 residues. Germline-derived CDR1 and CDR2 are SQVTM and ANQGSEA. Trimming stripped 7 bases from V and 8 bases from J, with 17 bases between. The CDR3 sequence: CSAVGPSGEKLFF. In nucleotides, the CDR3 is TGCAGCGCTGTGGGCCCCTCGGGGGAAAAACTGTTTTTT.

This rearrangement joins TRBV5-4 to TRBJ2-2, with TRBD1 identical over 7 bases. The CDR3 runs to 16 residues. CDR1 is SGHNT, CDR2 YYREEE, per germline (reference sequence). The V segment lost 4 bases and the J segment 4 bases; nucleotides outside the gene matches: 10. The CDR3 reads CASSPRQGSTTGELFF. The CDR3 nucleotides read TGTGCCAGCAGCCCCAGACAGGGATCGACCACCGGGGAGCTGTTTTTT.

Concerning this clone: Other DNA sequences from this sample encode an identical CDR3 as well. J is TRBJ1-3 and V is TRBV5-1, with D hard to call. With 0 bases removed from V and 0 bases from J, the gap between germline ends came to 7 bases. In germline, CDR1 is SGHRS, CDR2 YFSETQ. This CDR3 contains 15 residues. CDR3 nucleotides: TGCGCCAGCAGCTTGGCCGGTATCTCTGGAAACACCATATATTTT. Translating it yields CASSLAGISGNTIYF. The full variable domain, with the rest looked up from reference TRBV5-1 and TRBJ1-3, is KAGVTQTPRYLIKTRGQQVTLSCSPISGHRSVSWYQQTPGQGLQFLFEYFSETQRNKGNFPGRFSGRQFSNSRSEMNVSTLELGDSALYLCASSLAGISGNTIYFGEGSWLTVV.

The chain links TRBV18 to TRBJ1-5; D unresolved. The CDR3 sequence is 13 residues long. The germline V gene has CDR1 KGHSH and CDR2 LQKENI. The V end lost 5 bases, the J end lost 9 bases, and 14 bases lay between the germline ends. The CDR3 DNA is TGTGCCAGCTCATCCGAAGGAGTGAGGCCCCAGCATTTT. This translates into CASSSEGVRPQHF.

A few counts support this clone. The chain couples TRBV5-4 to TRBJ1-2, with D perhaps matching TRBD1 (5 bases). With 5 bases removed from V and 2 bases from J, the gap between germline ends came to 16 bases. The CDR3 contains 15 residues. Germline CDR1 is SGHNT and CDR2 is YYREEE (reference sequence). Here the CDR3 DNA reads TGTGCCAGCAGACCCGGGGGGGGAGGAAACTATGGCTACACCTTC. Its translation is CASRPGGGGNYGYTF.

The V call is TRBV28, the J call TRBJ1-1; maybe TRBD1 (5 bases). The germline V gene has CDR1 MDHEN and CDR2 SYDVKM. With 7 bases removed from V and 1 base from J, the gap between germline ends came to 13 bases. The CDR3 has 14 amino acids. The CDR3 sequence: CASIPLGGNTEAFF. In DNA form, the CDR3 reads TGTGCCAGCATACCCCTGGGGGGGAACACTGAAGCTTTCTTT. Full variable domain (outside the CDR3, taken from reference TRBV28 and TRBJ1-1): DVKVTQSSRYLVKRTGEKVFLECVQDMDHENMFWYRQDPGLGLRLIYFSYDVKMKEKGDIPEGYSVSREKKERFSLILESASTNQTSMYLCASIPLGGNTEAFFGQGTRLTVV.

The chain has TRBV2 and TRBJ1-2, with D maybe TRBD1 (5 bases). Trimming shortened V by 3 bases and J by 4 bases, and 9 bases separated the two germline ends. Germline loops: CDR1 SNHLY, CDR2 FYNNEI. The length of the CDR3 is 13 residues. The CDR3 nucleotides are TGTGCCAGCAGTGAGGCGGGGCGCTATGGCTACACCTTC. Its translation is CASSEAGRYGYTF. The variable domain in full, completed from reference TRBV2 and TRBJ1-2, reads EPEVTQTPSHQVTQMGQEVILRCVPISNHLYFYWYRQILGQKVEFLVSFYNNEISEKSEIFDDQFSVERPDGSNFTLKIRSTKLEDSAMYFCASSEAGRYGYTFGSGTRLTVV.

V gene TRBV2 combines with J gene TRBJ1-1; TRBD1 agrees at 9 bases. The germline gives CDR1 SNHLY, CDR2 FYNNEI. The trim removed 9 bases at V and 7 bases at J, leaving 12 bases unmatched. CDR3 length equals 14 residues. The CDR3 nucleotides read TGTGCCAGTGAGATAGACAGGGGGGGTAGTGAAGCTTTCTTT. Amino acid sequence: CASEIDRGGSEAFF.

The V and J genes are TRBV3-1 (or the pseudogene TRBV3-2) and TRBJ2-3, with a tentative D call TRBD2 (5 bases). V was shortened by 3 bases and J by 5 bases, with 12 bases between the two germline ends. Germline CDR1 is LGHDT and CDR2 is YNNKEL (reference sequence). The CDR3 runs to 14 residues. In nucleotides, the CDR3 is TGTGCCAGCAGCCATTCTAGTAGCGAAGATACGCAGTATTTT. Amino acids: CASSHSSSEDTQYF.

V and J are TRBV2 and TRBJ2-2; D not resolved. Germline V gene data show CDR1 as SNHLY and CDR2 as FYNNEI. CDR3 length: 15 residues. With 2 bases removed from V and 1 base from J, the gap between germline ends came to 8 bases. Here the CDR3 reads CASSETALNTGELFF. Here the CDR3 DNA reads TGTGCCAGCAGTGAAACAGCCTTGAACACCGGGGAGCTGTTTTTT.

This chain links TRBV6-5 with TRBJ1-5; D unresolved. This CDR3 has 13 amino acids. Germline CDR1 is MNHEY and CDR2 is SVGAGI. The V end was cut by 4 bases, the J end by 4 bases, with 8 bases between. The CDR3 coding sequence is TGTGCCAGCAGTTCGAGGGTTAATCAGCCCCAGCATTTT. Amino acid sequence: CASSSRVNQPQHF.

The rearrangement links TRBV20-1 to TRBJ1-6; possibly TRBD1 for D (5 bases). With 4 bases removed from V and 7 bases from J, the gap between germline ends came to 5 bases. The CDR3 runs to 11 residues. Germline values: CDR1 DFQATT, CDR2 SNEGSKA (reference sequence). The CDR3, as DNA: TGCAGTGCTACAGGGAATTCACCCCTCCACTTT. Translated, it gives CSATGNSPLHF.

The V gene is TRBV28, the J gene TRBJ1-5; D ambiguous. With 2 bases removed from V and 6 bases from J, the gap between germline ends came to 8 bases. Germline V lookup: CDR1 MDHEN, CDR2 SYDVKM. The CDR3 is 13 amino acids. The CDR3 region has the DNA TGTGCCAGCAGTTTACCCGGGATTCAGCCCCAGCATTTT. This codes for CASSLPGIQPQHF.

The chain combines TRBV6-1 with TRBJ2-2, with no clear D. The CDR3 is 13 amino acids. V dropped 1 base and J dropped 6 bases, with 6 bases sitting between them. Per the germline V gene, CDR1 is MNHNS and CDR2 is SASEGT. CDR3 loop: CASSEGGSGELFF. CDR3 DNA: TGTGCCAGCAGTGAAGGAGGTTCCGGGGAGCTGTTTTTT.

The chain has TRBV15 and TRBJ2-2, with 7 bases identical to TRBD1. Germline loops: CDR1 LNHNV, CDR2 YYDKDF (reference sequence). Trimming took 1 base from V and 0 from J; bases not matched to a gene: 5. The length of the CDR3 is 17 residues. The CDR3 is CATSRVDRDPNTGELFF. CDR3 in DNA: TGTGCCACCAGCAGAGTTGACAGGGACCCGAACACCGGGGAGCTGTTTTTT.